This passage covers 17 T cell receptor beta chains from one sample sequenced in a study of blood T cell repertoires in COVID-19. This table comes from immunoSEQ multiplex PCR, and its TCRdb copy is limited to in-frame clones, with some not included. The table lists fewer than 180,000 clones, approximately 84% of them singletons. Input material: peripheral blood. The receptors stem from a man aged 70 or older with acute or convalescent COVID-19.

This clone was seen a single time. V and J are TRBV7-8 and TRBJ2-1; D perhaps matches TRBD1 (5 bases). CDR1 and CDR2 from the germline V gene are SGHVS and FQNEAQ. CDR3 length: 15 amino acids. V gave up 10 bases and J gave up 2 bases, with 18 bases separating them. CDR3 bases: TGTGCCACCCACGCTGGGGCCAGCACCTACAATGAGCAGTTCTTC. Its translation is CATHAGASTYNEQFF.

The CDR3: CASSFDWTSGAYSYEQYF. CDR3 coding DNA: TGTGCCAGCAGTTTCGATTGGACTAGCGGAGCCTACTCCTACGAGCAGTACTTC. The gene calls are TRBV28 and TRBJ2-7; TRBD2 aligns across 10 bases. After removal of 3 bases from V and 0 bases from J, the junction contained 11 bases not matched to a gene. From germline, CDR1 is MDHEN and CDR2 SYDVKM. The CDR3 covers 18 residues.

The table lists this clone with a count of one. The rearrangement links TRBV9 to TRBJ1-2; D gene uncertain. Trimming cost V 5 bases and J 4 bases, with 15 bases left between them. The CDR3 loop spans 14 amino acids. Germline V CDR1 and CDR2: SGDLS, YYNGEE. The DNA of the CDR3 is TGTGCCAGCAGTCGTAACAGCCCGTCCTATGGCTACACCTTC. This encodes CASSRNSPSYGYTF.

The chain is built from TRBV6-2 or TRBV6-3 and TRBJ1-4, with 7 bases lining up with TRBD1. Trimming cost V 2 bases and J 10 bases; bases outside gene matches: 16. CDR3 length equals 17 residues. Germline CDR1 reads MNHEY; CDR2 reads SVGEGT. CDR3 in DNA: TGTGCCAGCAGTTACGGGGTCGGAGAGGACAGGAGCGGAAAACTGTTTTTT. This gives the protein CASSYGVGEDRSGKLFF.

This sequence joins TRBV7-6 and TRBJ1-5, with D maybe TRBD1 (6 bases). Between the trimmed V and J ends, which lost 1 base and 5 bases, there was a span of 9 bases. Germline loops: CDR1 SGHVS, CDR2 FNYEAQ. CDR3 length: 14 amino acids. Written as DNA, the CDR3 is TGTGCCAGCAGCTTAGACGGACAGCATCAGCCCCAGCATTTT. As protein: CASSLDGQHQPQHF.

The genes are TRBV19 and TRBJ1-6; 10 positions match TRBD1. After removal of 10 bases from V and 7 bases from J, the junction contained 4 bases not matched to a gene. The CDR3 has 13 amino acids. Germline V gene data show CDR1 as LNHDA and CDR2 as SQIVND (reference sequence). The CDR3: CATGTGVNSPLHF. In DNA form, the CDR3 reads TGTGCCACCGGGACAGGGGTCAATTCACCCCTCCACTTT.

This sequence joins TRBV27 and TRBJ2-7; D possibly corresponds to TRBD1 (6 bases). Per germline, CDR1 MNHEY and CDR2 SMNVEV (reference sequence). CDR3 length equals 15 residues. Trimming pared 6 bases from V and 4 bases from J, leaving 19 bases between. CDR3 nucleotides: TGTGCCAGCAGGGTAGTCGGGACACATGGATACGAGCAGTACTTC. Its translation is CASRVVGTHGYEQYF.

This chain uses TRBV27 with TRBJ1-2, with a weak D call TRBD1 (6 bases). CDR1 is MNHEY and CDR2 is SMNVEV in the germline V gene (reference sequence). CDR3 length equals 14 residues. V lost 5 bases to trimming and J lost 4 bases, with 14 bases between them. The CDR3 coding sequence is TGTGCCAGCAGTCCTTCGTCAGGGGCCTATGGCTACACCTTC. Amino acids: CASSPSSGAYGYTF.

V is TRBV5-1 and J is TRBJ2-1, with D maybe TRBD1 (6 bases). The germline V and J ends were trimmed by 3 bases and 5 bases, with 15 bases remaining between them. The CDR3 has 15 amino acids. The germline V gene has CDR1 SGHRS and CDR2 YFSETQ. CDR3 sequence reads: CASSWGQGIDNEQFF. In DNA, the CDR3 is TGCGCCAGCAGCTGGGGGCAGGGGATCGACAATGAGCAGTTCTTC.

V and J are TRBV12-3 or TRBV12-4 and TRBJ2-1; unclear D gene. Trimming took 10 bases from V and 6 from J, leaving 10 bases between them. The CDR3 extends over 11 amino acids. CDR3 region: CATANVNEQFF. In DNA, the CDR3 is TGTGCCACCGCTAACGTCAATGAGCAGTTCTTC.

The chain links TRBV19 to TRBJ1-1; no definite D call. Per germline, CDR1 LNHDA and CDR2 SQIVND (reference sequence). The length of the CDR3 is 12 residues. The ends were cut back, 5 bases at V and 4 bases at J, with 8 bases in the middle. The CDR3 reads CASSGGGTEAFF. Here the CDR3 DNA reads TGTGCCAGTAGTGGCGGCGGCACTGAAGCTTTCTTT.

The chain couples TRBV12-3 or TRBV12-4 to TRBJ1-2; TRBD1 might be the D (5 bases). V lost 5 bases to trimming and J lost 4 bases, with 11 bases between them. The CDR3 is 13 residues long. CDR3 nucleotides: TGTGCCAGCAGTCTAGACAGTATCTATGGCTACACCTTC. Amino acids: CASSLDSIYGYTF.

The chain couples TRBV19 to TRBJ2-1; weak D call: TRBD2 (6 bases). V was pared by 3 bases and J by 7 bases, with 13 bases between. The CDR3 spans 14 residues. CDR1 is LNHDA, CDR2 SQIVND, per germline (reference sequence). The CDR3 DNA sequence: TGTGCCAGTAGTATTGTAGTGGGGAGGAATGAGCAGTTCTTC. This encodes CASSIVVGRNEQFF.

This rearrangement joins TRBV5-1 to TRBJ2-2; 7 nucleotides match TRBD1. The germline V gene has CDR1 SGHRS and CDR2 YFSETQ. V trimming: 4 bases; J trimming: 0 bases; junction bases outside the gene matches: 6. This CDR3 comprises 16 residues. CDR3 loop: CASSVRQGANTGELFF. The CDR3 nucleotides are TGCGCCAGCAGCGTAAGACAGGGCGCGAACACCGGGGAGCTGTTTTTT.

This chain uses TRBV19 with TRBJ2-3; 8 bases map to TRBD1. Per germline, CDR1 LNHDA and CDR2 SQIVND (reference sequence). This CDR3 is built from 15 residues. The trim removed 5 bases at V and 1 base at J, leaving 5 bases unmatched. The CDR3 nucleotides read TGTGCCAGTAGTGCCCCGACAGGGGGCACAGATACGCAGTATTTT. As protein: CASSAPTGGTDTQYF. Filled out from reference TRBV19 and TRBJ2-3, the complete variable domain reads DGGITQSPKYLFRKEGQNVTLSCEQNLNHDAMYWYRQDPGQGLRLIYYSQIVNDFQKGDIAEGYSVSREKKESFPLTVTSAQKNPTAFYLCASSAPTGGTDTQYFGPGTRLTVL.

CDR3 in DNA: TGCGCCAGCAGCCAACGGACAGGGGGCTTCTATGGGGAGCTGTTTTTT. This encodes CASSQRTGGFYGELFF. The chain is built from TRBV4-1 and TRBJ2-2; TRBD1 matches 11 bases. Germline CDR1 and CDR2: MGHRA and YSYEKL. The CDR3 runs 16 residues. Unmatched junction bases numbered 7, after V lost 2 bases and J lost 8 bases.

The chain couples TRBV28 to TRBJ1-2, with D possibly being TRBD1 (6 bases). The germline V gene has CDR1 MDHEN and CDR2 SYDVKM. This CDR3 comprises 14 residues. V was trimmed by 3 bases and J by 8 bases, leaving 16 bases between them. As DNA, the CDR3 is TGTGCCAGCAGTTTCCCGGGACAACGGCAAGGCTACACCTTC. Translation gives CASSFPGQRQGYTF.